The 13 T cell receptor beta chains in this list originate from one sample, sequenced in a study of blood T cell repertoires in COVID-19. Measured with immunoSEQ multiplex PCR; TCRdb has only the in-frame clones, and not every one. In the table there are approximately 250,000 clones, approximately 86% of which are singletons. Sequencing used peripheral blood. The receptors derive from a man younger than 45 with active or convalescent COVID-19.

This clone was detected only a few times. The V gene is TRBV6-4, the J gene TRBJ2-3; weak D call: TRBD2 (7 bases). The CDR3 has 14 amino acids. With 2 bases removed from V and 2 bases from J, the gap between germline ends came to 8 bases. Germline V gene lookup returns CDR1 MRHNA and CDR2 SNTAGT. Here the CDR3 reads CASSDGGATDTQYF. The CDR3 DNA is TGTGCCAGCAGTGACGGGGGGGCCACAGATACGCAGTATTTT.

This clone is a singleton in its sample. The chain uses TRBV3-1 (or the pseudogene TRBV3-2) and TRBJ2-5; 10 nucleotides align to TRBD2. Germline V gives CDR1 LGHDT, CDR2 YNNKEL (reference sequence). The CDR3 has 16 amino acids. The J segment lost 0 bases and the V segment lost 4 bases, leaving 5 bases of the junction unmatched. CDR3 in amino acids: CASSRPGLANQETQYF. The CDR3 bases are TGTGCCAGCAGCCGACCGGGACTAGCGAACCAAGAGACCCAGTACTTC.

J is TRBJ2-7 and V is TRBV4-1, with D perhaps TRBD2 (5 bases). V was trimmed by 2 bases and J by 2 bases, leaving 13 bases between them. CDR1 MGHRA and CDR2 YSYEKL come from the germline V gene. This CDR3 contains 15 residues. In DNA, the CDR3 is TGCGCCAGCAGCCAAAACACTAGTCCCGCCTACGAGCAGTACTTC. It translates to CASSQNTSPAYEQYF.

This rearrangement joins TRBV2 to TRBJ2-2; 7 bases match TRBD2. Germline values: CDR1 SNHLY, CDR2 FYNNEI. The CDR3 is made up of 15 amino acids. V dropped 6 bases and J dropped 4; count of bases not matched to a gene: 8. CDR3 sequence: CASRRGRGVTGELFF. The CDR3 nucleotides are TGTGCCAGCAGAAGAGGCCGGGGGGTCACCGGGGAGCTGTTTTTT.

The CDR3 DNA is TGTGCCAGCAGCTTAGGGGACAGGGTATTACCCCTCCACTTT. It encodes CASSLGDRVLPLHF. The genes are TRBV13 and TRBJ1-6; 8 positions agree with TRBD1. This CDR3 region has 14 residues. Trimming cost V 0 bases and J 12 bases; bases outside gene matches: 4. The V gene's germline CDR1 is PRHDT and CDR2 FYEKMQ (reference sequence).

The genes are TRBV2 and TRBJ1-3, with a weak D call TRBD1 (5 bases). The V gene lost 5 bases and the J gene lost 4 bases, with 15 bases spanning the gap. The CDR3 extends over 15 amino acids. The germline CDR1 and CDR2 sequences are SNHLY and FYNNEI. The CDR3 loop is CASSNIPGGGNTIYF. In nucleotides, the CDR3 is TGTGCCAGCAGTAACATACCCGGGGGAGGAAACACCATATATTTT.

CDR3 in DNA: TGCGCCAGCAGCCACGTCCTACGCGGCCGTAATTCACCCCTCCACTTT. Its protein is CASSHVLRGRNSPLHF. The J gene is TRBJ1-6, the V gene TRBV4-1; D is ambiguous. The CDR3 has 16 amino acids. V was cut by 3 bases and J by 6 bases, with 15 bases left in between. CDR1 is MGHRA, CDR2 YSYEKL, per germline.

The chain has TRBV7-2 and TRBJ2-7, with 8 bases fitting TRBD1. This CDR3 has 13 residues. Germline assignment: CDR1 SGHTA and CDR2 FQGNSA. After removal of 5 bases from V and 6 bases from J, the junction contained 6 bases not matched to a gene. CDR3 protein: CASSTTGVGEQYF. The DNA for the CDR3 is TGTGCCAGCAGCACGACAGGGGTCGGCGAGCAGTACTTC.

The gene calls are TRBV27 and TRBJ1-6; no definite D call. The CDR3 loop spans 15 amino acids. Trimming removed 4 bases at V and 1 base at J, with 8 bases between. The V gene's germline CDR1 is MNHEY and CDR2 SMNVEV (reference sequence). The CDR3 bases are TGTGCCAGCAGTTCGGCGGCATCCTATAATTCACCCCTCCACTTT. It translates to CASSSAASYNSPLHF.

The rearrangement uses TRBV4-3 and TRBJ1-2; D ambiguous. Germline values: CDR1 LGHNA, CDR2 YSLEER. V was pared by 0 bases and J by 2 bases, with 7 bases between. The CDR3 totals 14 residues. The CDR3 region is CASSQDRGNYGYTF. The CDR3 region has the DNA TGCGCCAGCAGCCAAGATCGGGGAAACTATGGCTACACCTTC.

This chain uses TRBV14 with TRBJ2-5; possibly TRBD2 for D (5 bases). The CDR3 has 13 amino acids. With 2 bases removed from V and 7 bases from J, the gap between germline ends came to 11 bases. In germline, CDR1 is SGHDN, CDR2 FVKESK. In DNA form, the CDR3 reads TGTGCCAGCAGCCAATCACTAGGTGCGACCCAGTACTTC. It translates to CASSQSLGATQYF.

This rearrangement joins TRBV6-5 to TRBJ2-7; 8 bases map to TRBD1. V trimming: 6 bases; J trimming: 3 bases; junction bases outside the gene matches: 4. Germline lookup yields CDR1 MNHEY and CDR2 SVGAGI. This CDR3 comprises 13 residues. CDR3: CASSKDRGYEQYF. CDR3 nucleotide sequence: TGTGCCAGCAGCAAAGACAGGGGCTACGAGCAGTACTTC.

The chain is built from TRBV12-5 and TRBJ2-7; 8 bases match TRBD1. This CDR3 contains 15 residues. Per the germline V gene, CDR1 is LGHNT and CDR2 is FRNRAP. Unmatched junction bases numbered 9, after V lost 6 bases and J lost 2 bases. CDR3 residues: CASGPPGQGAYEQYF. The CDR3 DNA reads as TGTGCTAGTGGCCCGCCCGGACAGGGCGCCTACGAGCAGTACTTC. The full variable domain, its missing parts supplied by reference TRBV12-5 and TRBJ2-7, is DARVTQTPRHKVTEMGQEVTMRCQPILGHNTVFWYRQTMMQGLELLAYFRNRAPLDDSGMPKDRFSAEMPDATLATLKIQPSEPRDSAVYFCASGPPGQGAYEQYFGPGTRLTVT.